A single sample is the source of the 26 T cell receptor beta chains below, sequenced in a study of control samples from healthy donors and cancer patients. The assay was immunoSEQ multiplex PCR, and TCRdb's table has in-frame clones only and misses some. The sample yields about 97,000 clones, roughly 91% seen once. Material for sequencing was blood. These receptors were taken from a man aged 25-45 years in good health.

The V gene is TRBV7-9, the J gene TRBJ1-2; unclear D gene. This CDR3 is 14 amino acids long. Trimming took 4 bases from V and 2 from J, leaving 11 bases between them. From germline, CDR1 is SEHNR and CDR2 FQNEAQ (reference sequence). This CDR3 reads CASSSEATNYGYTF. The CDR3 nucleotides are TGTGCCAGCAGCTCCGAGGCGACCAACTATGGCTACACCTTC. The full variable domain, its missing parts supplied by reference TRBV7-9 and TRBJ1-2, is DTGVSQNPRHKITKRGQNVTFRCDPISEHNRLYWYRQTLGQGPEFLTYFQNEAQLEKSRLLSDRFSAERPKGSFSTLEIQRTEQGDSAMYLCASSSEATNYGYTFGSGTRLTVV.

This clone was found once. CDR3: CASDEGRTNTEAFF. Here the CDR3 DNA reads TGTGCCAGCGACGAGGGCAGGACGAACACTGAAGCTTTCTTT. The chain recombines TRBV6-5 with TRBJ1-1; D unclear. The CDR3 loop spans 14 amino acids. Germline values: CDR1 MNHEY, CDR2 SVGAGI. V was clipped by 8 bases and J by 1 base, with 14 bases between them.

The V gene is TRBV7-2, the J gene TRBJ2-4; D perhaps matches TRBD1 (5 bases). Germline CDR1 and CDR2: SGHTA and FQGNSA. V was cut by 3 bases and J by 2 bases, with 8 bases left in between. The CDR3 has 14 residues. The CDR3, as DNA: TGTGCCAGCAGCTTTCAGGGAACCAAAAACATTCAGTACTTC. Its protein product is CASSFQGTKNIQYF.

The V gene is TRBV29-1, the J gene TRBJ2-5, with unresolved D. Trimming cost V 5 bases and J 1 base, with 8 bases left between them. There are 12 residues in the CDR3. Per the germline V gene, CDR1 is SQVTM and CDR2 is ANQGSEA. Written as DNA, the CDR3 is TGCAGCGTTCTAATAGCCCAAGAGACCCAGTACTTC. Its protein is CSVLIAQETQYF.

CDR3 loop: CASRGGGALYNSPLHF. The CDR3 DNA follows: TGCGCCAGCAGGGGAGGAGGGGCTCTCTATAATTCACCCCTCCACTTT. The chain links TRBV10-2 to TRBJ1-6; D possibly corresponds to TRBD1 (5 bases). This CDR3 has 16 amino acids. The germline V gene encodes CDR1 WSHSY and CDR2 SAAADI. Trimming took off 6 bases at V and 3 bases at J, with 15 bases between the two ends.

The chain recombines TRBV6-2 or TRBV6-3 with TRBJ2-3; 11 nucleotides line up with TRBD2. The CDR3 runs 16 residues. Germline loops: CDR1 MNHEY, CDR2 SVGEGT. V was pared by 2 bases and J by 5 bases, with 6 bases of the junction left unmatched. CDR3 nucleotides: TGTGCCAGCAGTTACCATATAGCGGGAGGGCAAGATACGCAGTATTTT. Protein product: CASSYHIAGGQDTQYF.

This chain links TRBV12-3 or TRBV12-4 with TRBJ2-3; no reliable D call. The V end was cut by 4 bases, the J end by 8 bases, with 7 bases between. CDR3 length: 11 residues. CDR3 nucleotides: TGTGCCAGCAGTTCCACAACTACGCAGTATTTT. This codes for CASSSTTTQYF.

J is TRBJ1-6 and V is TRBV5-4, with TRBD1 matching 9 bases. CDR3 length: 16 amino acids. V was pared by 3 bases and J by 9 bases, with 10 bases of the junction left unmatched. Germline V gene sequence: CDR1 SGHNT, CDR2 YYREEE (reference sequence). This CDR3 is CASSSRDRAVRSPLHF. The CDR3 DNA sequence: TGTGCCAGCAGCTCAAGGGACAGGGCCGTCCGTTCACCCCTCCACTTT.

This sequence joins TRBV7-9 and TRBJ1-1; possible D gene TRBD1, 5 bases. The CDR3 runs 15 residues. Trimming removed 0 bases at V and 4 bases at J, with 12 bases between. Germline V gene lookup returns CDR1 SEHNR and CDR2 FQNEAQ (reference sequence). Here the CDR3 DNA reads TGTGCCAGCAGCTTAGCCACTGCTGGGGGCACTGAAGCTTTCTTT. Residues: CASSLATAGGTEAFF.

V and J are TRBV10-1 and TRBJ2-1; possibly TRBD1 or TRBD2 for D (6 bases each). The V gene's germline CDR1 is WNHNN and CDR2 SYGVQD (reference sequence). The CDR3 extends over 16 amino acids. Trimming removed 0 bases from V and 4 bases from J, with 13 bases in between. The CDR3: CASSESRGLYYNEQFF. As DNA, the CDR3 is TGCGCCAGCAGTGAGTCCCGGGGGCTTTATTACAATGAGCAGTTCTTC.

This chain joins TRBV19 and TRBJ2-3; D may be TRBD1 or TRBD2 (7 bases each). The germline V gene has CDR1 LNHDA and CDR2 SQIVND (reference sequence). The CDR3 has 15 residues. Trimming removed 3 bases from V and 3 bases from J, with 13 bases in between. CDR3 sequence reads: CASSIRQGGTDTQYF. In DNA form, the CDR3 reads TGTGCCAGTAGTATCCGACAGGGAGGGACAGATACGCAGTATTTT.

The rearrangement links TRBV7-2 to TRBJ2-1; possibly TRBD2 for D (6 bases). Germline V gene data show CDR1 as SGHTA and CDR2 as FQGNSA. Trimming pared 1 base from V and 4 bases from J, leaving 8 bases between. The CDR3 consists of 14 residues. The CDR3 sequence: CASSLGEVYNEQFF. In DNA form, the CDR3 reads TGTGCCAGCAGCTTAGGGGAGGTATACAATGAGCAGTTCTTC.

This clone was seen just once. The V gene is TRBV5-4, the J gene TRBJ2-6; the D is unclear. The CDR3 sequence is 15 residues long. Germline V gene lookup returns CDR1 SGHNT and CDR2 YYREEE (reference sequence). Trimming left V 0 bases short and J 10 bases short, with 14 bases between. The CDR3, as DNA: TGTGCCAGCAGCTTGGCCGAGATTGGCAGAAACGTCCTGACTTTC. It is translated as CASSLAEIGRNVLTF.

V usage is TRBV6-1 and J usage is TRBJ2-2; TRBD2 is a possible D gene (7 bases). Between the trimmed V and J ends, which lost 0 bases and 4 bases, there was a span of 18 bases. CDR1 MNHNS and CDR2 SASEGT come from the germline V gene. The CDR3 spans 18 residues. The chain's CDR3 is CASSEAAVYRGGTGELFF. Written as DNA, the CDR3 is TGTGCCAGCAGTGAAGCGGCGGTCTATAGGGGGGGCACCGGGGAGCTGTTTTTT.

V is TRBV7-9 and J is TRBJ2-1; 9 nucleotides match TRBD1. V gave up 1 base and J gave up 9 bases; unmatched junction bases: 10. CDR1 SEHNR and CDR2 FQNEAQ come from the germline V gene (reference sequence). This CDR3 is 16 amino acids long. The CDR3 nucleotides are TGTGCCAGCAGCTTAGTTTGGACAGGGGCTTTCGGTGAGCAGTTCTTC. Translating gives CASSLVWTGAFGEQFF.

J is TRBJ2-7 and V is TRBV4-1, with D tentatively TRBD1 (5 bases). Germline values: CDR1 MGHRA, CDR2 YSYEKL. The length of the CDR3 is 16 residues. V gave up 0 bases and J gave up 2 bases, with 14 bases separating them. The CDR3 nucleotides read TGCGCCAGCAGCCAAGAGTGGGAAGGGGCAGCCTACGAGCAGTACTTC. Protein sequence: CASSQEWEGAAYEQYF.

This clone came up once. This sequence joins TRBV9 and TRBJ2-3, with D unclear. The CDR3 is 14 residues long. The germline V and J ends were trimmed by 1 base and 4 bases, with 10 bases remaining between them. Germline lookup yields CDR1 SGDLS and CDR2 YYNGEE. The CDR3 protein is CASSVLGKADTQYF. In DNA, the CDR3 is TGTGCCAGCAGCGTACTGGGAAAGGCAGATACGCAGTATTTT.

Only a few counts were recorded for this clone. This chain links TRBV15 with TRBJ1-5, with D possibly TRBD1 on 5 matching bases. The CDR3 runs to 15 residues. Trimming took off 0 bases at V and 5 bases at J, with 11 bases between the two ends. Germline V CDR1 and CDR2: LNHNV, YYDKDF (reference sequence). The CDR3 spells CATSRDAGLYQPQHF. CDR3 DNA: TGTGCCACCAGCAGAGATGCGGGGCTTTATCAGCCCCAGCATTTT.

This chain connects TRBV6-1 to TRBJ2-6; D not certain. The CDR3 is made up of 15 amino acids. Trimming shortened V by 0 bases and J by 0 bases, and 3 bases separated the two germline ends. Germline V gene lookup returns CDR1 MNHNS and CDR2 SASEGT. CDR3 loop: CASSEAVSGANVLTF. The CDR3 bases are TGTGCCAGCAGTGAAGCGGTCTCTGGGGCCAACGTCCTGACTTTC.

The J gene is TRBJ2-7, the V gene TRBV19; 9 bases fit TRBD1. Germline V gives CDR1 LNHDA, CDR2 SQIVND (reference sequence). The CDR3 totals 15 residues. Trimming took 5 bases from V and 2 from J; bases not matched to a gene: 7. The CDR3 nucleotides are TGTGCCAGTAGTGTAGGGACAGGGAGTACCTACGAGCAGTACTTC. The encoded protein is CASSVGTGSTYEQYF. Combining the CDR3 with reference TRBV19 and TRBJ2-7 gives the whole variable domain DGGITQSPKYLFRKEGQNVTLSCEQNLNHDAMYWYRQDPGQGLRLIYYSQIVNDFQKGDIAEGYSVSREKKESFPLTVTSAQKNPTAFYLCASSVGTGSTYEQYFGPGTRLTVT.

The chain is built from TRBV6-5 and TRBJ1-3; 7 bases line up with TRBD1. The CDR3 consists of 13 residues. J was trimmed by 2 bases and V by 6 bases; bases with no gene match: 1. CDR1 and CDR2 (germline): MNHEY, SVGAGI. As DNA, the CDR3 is TGTGCCAGCAGGACAGGGACTGGAAACACCATATATTTT. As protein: CASRTGTGNTIYF.

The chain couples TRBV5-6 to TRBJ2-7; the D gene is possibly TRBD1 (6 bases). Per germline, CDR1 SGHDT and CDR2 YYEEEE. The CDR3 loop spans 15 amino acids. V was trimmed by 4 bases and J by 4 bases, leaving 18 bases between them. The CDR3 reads CASSDGSGTSYEQYV. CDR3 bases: TGTGCCAGCAGCGACGGATCCGGGACATCATACGAGCAGTACGTC.

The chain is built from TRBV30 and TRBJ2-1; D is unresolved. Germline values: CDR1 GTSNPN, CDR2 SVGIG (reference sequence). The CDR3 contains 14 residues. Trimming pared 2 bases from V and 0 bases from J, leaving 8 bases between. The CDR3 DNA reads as TGTGCCTGGAGTTCTCGGAGCTCCTACAATGAGCAGTTCTTC. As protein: CAWSSRSSYNEQFF.

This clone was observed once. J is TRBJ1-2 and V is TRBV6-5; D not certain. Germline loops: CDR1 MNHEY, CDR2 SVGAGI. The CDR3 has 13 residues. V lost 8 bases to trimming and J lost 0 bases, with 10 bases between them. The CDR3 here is CASFPTANYGYTF. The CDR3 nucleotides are TGTGCCAGCTTTCCGACGGCTAACTATGGCTACACCTTC.

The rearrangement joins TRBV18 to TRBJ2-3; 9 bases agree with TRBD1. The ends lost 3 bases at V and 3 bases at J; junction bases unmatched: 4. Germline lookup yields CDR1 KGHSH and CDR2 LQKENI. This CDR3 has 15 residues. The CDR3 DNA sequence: TGTGCCAGCTCACCTACAGGGGGCGTAACAGATACGCAGTATTTT. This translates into CASSPTGGVTDTQYF.

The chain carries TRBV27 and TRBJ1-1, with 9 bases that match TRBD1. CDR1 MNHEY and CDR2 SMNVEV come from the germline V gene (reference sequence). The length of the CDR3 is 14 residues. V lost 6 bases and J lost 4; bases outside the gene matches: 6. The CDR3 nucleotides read TGTGCCAGCAGACGGACAGGGGATGTCACTGAAGCTTTCTTT. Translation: CASRRTGDVTEAFF.